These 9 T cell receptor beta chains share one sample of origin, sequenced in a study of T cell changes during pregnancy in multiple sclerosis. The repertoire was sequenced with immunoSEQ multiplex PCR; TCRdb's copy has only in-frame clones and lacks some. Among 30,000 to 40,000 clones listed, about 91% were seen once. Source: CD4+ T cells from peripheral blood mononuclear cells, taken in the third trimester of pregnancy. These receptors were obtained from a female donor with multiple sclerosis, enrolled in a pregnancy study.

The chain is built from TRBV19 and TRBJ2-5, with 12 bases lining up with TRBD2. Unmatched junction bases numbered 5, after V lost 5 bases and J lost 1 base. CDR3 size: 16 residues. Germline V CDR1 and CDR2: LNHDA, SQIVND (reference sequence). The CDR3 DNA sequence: TGTGCCAGTAGTCCCCGGACTAGCGGGGTCCAAGAGACCCAGTACTTC. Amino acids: CASSPRTSGVQETQYF.

For the CDR3, the DNA is TGTGCCAGCAGTTTACGAGGACAGTGGACCCCTGAAGCTTTCTTT. Protein: CASSLRGQWTPEAFF. The gene calls are TRBV28 and TRBJ1-1, with a weak D call TRBD1 (6 bases). Germline CDR1 reads MDHEN; CDR2 reads SYDVKM. The CDR3 length is 15 residues. V lost 2 bases to trimming and J lost 6 bases, with 16 bases between them.

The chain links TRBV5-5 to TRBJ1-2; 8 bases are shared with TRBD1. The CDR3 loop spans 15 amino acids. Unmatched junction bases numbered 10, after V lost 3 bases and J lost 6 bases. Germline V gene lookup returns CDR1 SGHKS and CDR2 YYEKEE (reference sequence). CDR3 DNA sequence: TGTGCCAGCAGCTCGCAGACAGGGGCCTGGAATGGCTACACCTTC. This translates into CASSSQTGAWNGYTF.

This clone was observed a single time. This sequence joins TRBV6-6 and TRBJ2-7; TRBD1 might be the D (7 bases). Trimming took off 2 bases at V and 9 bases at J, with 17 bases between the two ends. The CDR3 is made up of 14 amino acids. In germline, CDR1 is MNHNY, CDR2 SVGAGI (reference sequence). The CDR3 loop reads CASSYQLGQGGQYF. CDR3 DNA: TGTGCCAGCAGTTACCAACTAGGCCAGGGGGGGCAGTACTTC.

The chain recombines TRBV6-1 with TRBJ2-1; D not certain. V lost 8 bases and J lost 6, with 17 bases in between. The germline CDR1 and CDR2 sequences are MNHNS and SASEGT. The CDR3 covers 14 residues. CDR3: CASLKRGTANEQFF. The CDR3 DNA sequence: TGTGCCAGCCTTAAACGAGGCACGGCCAATGAGCAGTTCTTC.

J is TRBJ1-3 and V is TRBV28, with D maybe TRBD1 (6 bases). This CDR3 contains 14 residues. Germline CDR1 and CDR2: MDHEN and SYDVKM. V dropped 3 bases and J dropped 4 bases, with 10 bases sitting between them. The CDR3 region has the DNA TGTGCCAGCAGTTTTCCGACAGGCGGAAACACCATATATTTT. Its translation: CASSFPTGGNTIYF.

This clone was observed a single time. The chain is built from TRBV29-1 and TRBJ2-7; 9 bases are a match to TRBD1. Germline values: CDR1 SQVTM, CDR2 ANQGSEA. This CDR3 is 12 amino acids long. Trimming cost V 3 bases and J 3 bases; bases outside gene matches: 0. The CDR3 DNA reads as TGCAGCGTTGAGGGACAGGGCTACGAGCAGTACTTC. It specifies CSVEGQGYEQYF.

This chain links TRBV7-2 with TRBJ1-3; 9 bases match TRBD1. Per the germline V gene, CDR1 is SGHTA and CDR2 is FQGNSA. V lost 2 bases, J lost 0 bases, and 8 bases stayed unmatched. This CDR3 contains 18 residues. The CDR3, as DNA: TGTGCCAGCAGCTTACCGGGACAGGGTTCTTTCTCTGGAAACACCATATATTTT. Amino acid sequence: CASSLPGQGSFSGNTIYF.

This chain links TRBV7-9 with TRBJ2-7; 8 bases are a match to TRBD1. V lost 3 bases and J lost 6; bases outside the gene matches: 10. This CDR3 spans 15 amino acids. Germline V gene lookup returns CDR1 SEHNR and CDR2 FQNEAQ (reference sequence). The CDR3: CASSLNTGGPVEQYF. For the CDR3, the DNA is TGTGCCAGCAGCTTGAATACAGGGGGGCCTGTCGAGCAGTACTTC.